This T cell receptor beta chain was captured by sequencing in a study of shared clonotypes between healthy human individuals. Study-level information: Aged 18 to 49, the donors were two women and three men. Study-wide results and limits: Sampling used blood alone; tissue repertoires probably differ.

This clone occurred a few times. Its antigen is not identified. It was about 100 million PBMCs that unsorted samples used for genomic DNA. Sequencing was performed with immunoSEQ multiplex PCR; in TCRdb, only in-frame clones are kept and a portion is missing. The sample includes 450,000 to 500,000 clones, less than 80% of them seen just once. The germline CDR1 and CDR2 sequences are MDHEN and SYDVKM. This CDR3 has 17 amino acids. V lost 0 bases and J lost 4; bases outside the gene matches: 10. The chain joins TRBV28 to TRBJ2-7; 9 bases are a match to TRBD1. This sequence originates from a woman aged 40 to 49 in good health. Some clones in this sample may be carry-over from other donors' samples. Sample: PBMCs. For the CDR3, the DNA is TGTGCCAGCAGTTTATGGGGGCTCGGGACAGGGCTATACGAGCAGTACTTC. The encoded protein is CASSLWGLGTGLYEQYF.